The rows below give T cell receptor beta chains drawn from one sample of a study of long-term antiretroviral therapy in people with HIV. TCRdb's table, derived via immunoSEQ multiplex PCR, lists solely in-frame clones and lacks some. The sample carries about 25,000 clones, approximately 80% recorded once. The sequencing used unsorted PBMCs, collected around 4.3 years after starting antiretroviral therapy. Receptors originate from a man aged 25-45 years with HIV. The CDR3 runs from the conserved cysteine through the conserved F or W. A D gene is named only where the DNA matches it firmly.

v_call	j_call	d_call	cdr3_nt	cdr3_aa
TRBV29-1	TRBJ2-7	.	TGCAGCTACAGGGAAGACTCCTACGAGCAGTACTTC	CSYREDSYEQYF
TRBV7-2	TRBJ2-1	.	TGTGCCAGCAGCGGAAGCTCCTACAATGAGCAGTTCTTC	CASSGSSYNEQFF
TRBV5-5	TRBJ1-5	.	TGTGCCAGCAGCTGGGCAGAACGCCAGCCCCAGCATTTT	CASSWAERQPQHF
TRBV7-8	TRBJ2-1	.	TGTGCCAGCAGCTTAGGATGGCGGGGGCCCACCTCGGGGAATGAGCAGTTCTTC	CASSLGWRGPTSGNEQFF
TRBV2	TRBJ1-4	.	TGTGCCAGCAGTGAGAGGGCCGACGGGGGTGGTGAAAAACTGTTTTTT	CASSERADGGGEKLFF
TRBV19	TRBJ1-2	.	TGTGCCAGTAGCCCCCAACAGAGGTCCTATGGCTACACCTTC	CASSPQQRSYGYTF
TRBV13	TRBJ2-7	TRBD2	TGTGCCAGCAGCAAAAGCGGGACCTCCTACGAGCAGTACTTC	CASSKSGTSYEQYF
TRBV4-3	TRBJ2-1	TRBD2	TGCGCCAGCAGCCAAGATCGATCGGGAGGACCGTACAATGAGCAGTTCTTC	CASSQDRSGGPYNEQFF
TRBV7-2	TRBJ2-3	TRBD2	TGTGCCAGCAGCTCGAAGGGACTAGCGGGATTAGATACGCAGTATTTT	CASSSKGLAGLDTQYF
TRBV11-2	TRBJ1-1	.	TGTGCCAGCAGCCAAAACCACAGGAATGAAGCTTTCTTT	CASSQNHRNEAFF